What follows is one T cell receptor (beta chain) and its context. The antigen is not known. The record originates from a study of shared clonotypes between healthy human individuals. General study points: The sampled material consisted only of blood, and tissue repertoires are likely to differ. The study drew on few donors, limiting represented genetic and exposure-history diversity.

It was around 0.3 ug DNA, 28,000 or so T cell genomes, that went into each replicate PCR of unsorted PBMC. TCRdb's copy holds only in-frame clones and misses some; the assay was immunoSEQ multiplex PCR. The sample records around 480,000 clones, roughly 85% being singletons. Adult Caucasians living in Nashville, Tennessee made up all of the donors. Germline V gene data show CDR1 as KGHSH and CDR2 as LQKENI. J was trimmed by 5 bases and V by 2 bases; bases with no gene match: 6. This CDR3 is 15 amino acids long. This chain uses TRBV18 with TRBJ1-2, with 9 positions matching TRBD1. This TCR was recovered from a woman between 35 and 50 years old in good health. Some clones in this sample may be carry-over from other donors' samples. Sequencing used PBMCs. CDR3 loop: CASSPGQGMGYGYTF. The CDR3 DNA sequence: TGTGCCAGCTCACCAGGACAGGGGATGGGGTATGGCTACACCTTC.